A selection of T cell receptor beta chains follows, all from one sample in a study of tumor-infiltrating lymphocytes in primary liver carcinoma. TCRdb reprocessed the multiplex PCR reads with MiXCR, giving one entry per CDR3 protein. The table includes some 190,000 distinct CDR3 sequences, about 60% detected once. The sequenced sample consisted of peripheral blood. These TCRs come from a man aged 35 to 55 with primary liver carcinoma and hepatitis B virus infection. Both conserved end residues are part of each CDR3. The D gene is left open where the match is weak. A row's size may be missing; if present it is once, few, many or a size class.

D: TRBD2; V: TRBV28; size: NA; J: TRBJ2-1; DNA: TGTGCCAGCAGTGTTCTACTAGCGGGAGGGCGGAATGAGCAGTTCTTC; CDR3: CASSVLLAGGRNEQFF
D: TRBD1; V: TRBV29-1; size: NA; J: TRBJ2-7; DNA: TGCAGCGCCCGGACAGGGGGCTTTTTTAGCAGATACTACGAGCAGTACTTC; CDR3: CSARTGGFFSRYYEQYF
D: NA; V: TRBV2; size: NA; J: TRBJ2-3; DNA: TGTGCCAGCAGTGGTGGGGGTGCAGATACGCAGTATTTT; CDR3: CASSGGGADTQYF
D: NA; V: TRBV29-1; size: NA; J: TRBJ2-1; DNA: TGCAGCGTTCGTAGGGGGACTACCATCTACAATGAGCAGTTCTTC; CDR3: CSVRRGTTIYNEQFF
D: NA; V: TRBV12-3/TRBV12-4; size: NA; J: TRBJ2-2; DNA: TGTGCCAGCAGTCCCAGGACAGCCGGGGAGCTGCCTTTT; CDR3: CASSPRTAGELPF
D: NA; V: TRBV11-2; size: many; J: TRBJ2-5; DNA: TGTGCCAGCAGCTTAGGGCAGATCCAAGAGACCCAGTACTTC; CDR3: CASSLGQIQETQYF
D: TRBD1; V: TRBV29-1; size: NA; J: TRBJ2-5; DNA: TGCAGCGTATACCCCGGGACAGGGGAAGAGACCCAGTACTTC; CDR3: CSVYPGTGEETQYF
D: TRBD1; V: TRBV6-6; size: NA; J: TRBJ2-7; DNA: TGTGCCAGCGGCCGGGACAGGGCCTACTTC; CDR3: CASGRDRAYF
D: NA; V: TRBV4-2; size: NA; J: TRBJ2-5; DNA: TGTGCCAGCAACCAAGAGCGCAACCCTGCACAAGAGACCCAGTACTTC; CDR3: CASNQERNPAQETQYF
D: NA; V: TRBV11-2; size: few; J: TRBJ1-2; DNA: TGTGCCAACAGCTTAGGTGGGGTGAACTATGGCTACACCTTC; CDR3: CANSLGGVNYGYTF
D: NA; V: TRBV4-1; size: NA; J: TRBJ2-5; DNA: TGCGCCAACCTTTGGGCGGCCCAAGAGACCCAATACTTC; CDR3: CANLWAAQETQYF
D: NA; V: TRBV4-1; size: NA; J: TRBJ2-3; DNA: TGCGCCAGCAGCCAAGCAGGTGACGCCCGGCTTGGGGATACGCAGTATTTT; CDR3: CASSQAGDARLGDTQYF
D: NA; V: TRBV5-4; size: few; J: TRBJ2-7; DNA: TGTGCCAGCAGCATCGACATAGAACGCGAGCAGTACTTC; CDR3: CASSIDIEREQYF
D: TRBD2; V: TRBV7-9; size: NA; J: TRBJ2-5; DNA: TGTGCCAGCAGCTTAGTCGGGGAGGGGACCCAGTACTTC; CDR3: CASSLVGEGTQYF
D: NA; V: TRBV13; size: NA; J: TRBJ2-1; DNA: TGTGCCAGCAGCATCCGGGACTTAGCCAATGAGCAGTTCTTC; CDR3: CASSIRDLANEQFF
D: TRBD2; V: TRBV11-2; size: NA; J: TRBJ2-3; DNA: TGTACCAGCAGCCGGGGGGGCGTCGCAGATATGCAGTATTTT; CDR3: CTSSRGGVADMQYF
D: NA; V: TRBV11-2; size: NA; J: TRBJ1-4; DNA: TGTACCAGCAGCTTAGAGAGCAGACCGAATGAAAAACTGTTTTTT; CDR3: CTSSLESRPNEKLFF
D: NA; V: TRBV7-8; size: NA; J: TRBJ2-1; DNA: TGTGCCACGATCCTGGGCAGCTCCTACATTGAGCAGTTCTTC; CDR3: CATILGSSYIEQFF
D: NA; V: TRBV4-1; size: NA; J: TRBJ2-5; DNA: TGCGCCAGCAGCCAAGATTGGGGTTCTGGACAGCCGCTCCGGGAGACCCAGTACTTC; CDR3: CASSQDWGSGQPLRETQYF
D: TRBD2; V: TRBV13; size: NA; J: TRBJ2-1; DNA: TGTGCCAGCAGCTTGGAGCGGGAGAGGAATGAGCAGTTCTTC; CDR3: CASSLERERNEQFF
D: NA; V: TRBV29-1; size: many; J: TRBJ2-7; DNA: TGCAGCGTTGATGGGACATACTTC; CDR3: CSVDGTYF
D: NA; V: TRBV6-1; size: NA; J: TRBJ1-1; DNA: TGTGCCAGCAGTCACGGGGAGAACACTGAAGCTTTCTTT; CDR3: CASSHGENTEAFF
D: NA; V: TRBV11-2; size: NA; J: TRBJ2-7; DNA: TGTGCCAGCTCACCCTTAGGGACGCACTCCTACGAGCAGTACTTC; CDR3: CASSPLGTHSYEQYF
D: TRBD2; V: TRBV28; size: NA; J: TRBJ2-7; DNA: TGTGCCAGTGCTAGCGGGAGTGGGGCCTACGAGCAGTACTTC; CDR3: CASASGSGAYEQYF
D: NA; V: TRBV12-3/TRBV12-4; size: NA; J: TRBJ1-1; DNA: TGTGCCAGCAGTTCTCAGGGAGGTAACACTGAAGCTTTCTTT; CDR3: CASSSQGGNTEAFF
D: NA; V: TRBV10-2; size: few; J: TRBJ2-2; DNA: TGCGCCAGCAGTATTGACCCGACGAACACCGGGGAGCTGTTTTTT; CDR3: CASSIDPTNTGELFF
D: NA; V: TRBV11-2; size: many; J: TRBJ1-5; DNA: TGTGCCAGCTCCGCTCGGGGGAGTCAGCCCCAGCATTTT; CDR3: CASSARGSQPQHF
D: NA; V: TRBV11-2; size: many; J: TRBJ2-3; DNA: TGTGCCAGCAGCCCGACGGCAGCGGGCACAGATACGCAGTATTTT; CDR3: CASSPTAAGTDTQYF
D: TRBD2; V: TRBV11-2; size: many; J: TRBJ2-2; DNA: TGTGCCAGCAGCTCGCAACTAGCGGTGAACACCGGGGAGCTGTTTTTT; CDR3: CASSSQLAVNTGELFF
D: NA; V: TRBV7-9; size: once; J: TRBJ2-1; DNA: TGTGCCAGCAGGCACGAAAATGAGCAGTTCTTC; CDR3: CASRHENEQFF
D: NA; V: TRBV29-1; size: many; J: TRBJ2-7; DNA: TGCAGCGTTGAAGAGGATACCTACGAGCAGTACTTC; CDR3: CSVEEDTYEQYF
D: NA; V: TRBV11-2; size: many; J: TRBJ2-3; DNA: TGTGCCAGCAGCTTAGATTTGGCTACAAGCACAGATACGCAGTATTTT; CDR3: CASSLDLATSTDTQYF
D: NA; V: TRBV11-2; size: few; J: TRBJ2-7; DNA: TGTGACAGCAGCTTAGGAGGATACGAGCAGTACTTC; CDR3: CDSSLGGYEQYF
D: NA; V: TRBV11-2; size: NA; J: TRBJ1-1; DNA: TGTGCCAGCAGCCAATACTGGGTGACGGCACTCACTGAAGCTTTCTTT; CDR3: CASSQYWVTALTEAFF
D: TRBD1; V: TRBV4-1; size: NA; J: TRBJ2-3; DNA: TGCGCCAGCGCGACAGGGTCCAGCACAGATACGCAGTATTTT; CDR3: CASATGSSTDTQYF
D: NA; V: TRBV4-1; size: few; J: TRBJ2-7; DNA: TGCGCCAGCAGCCAGGAGGCGGACGGTTACGAGCAGTACTTC; CDR3: CASSQEADGYEQYF
D: TRBD2; V: TRBV29-1; size: NA; J: TRBJ2-2; DNA: TGCAGCGTTGGGGCTAGCGGCAACACCGGGGGGCTGTTTTTT; CDR3: CSVGASGNTGGLFF
D: TRBD1; V: TRBV28; size: NA; J: TRBJ2-7; DNA: TGTGCCAGCAGTTTCCCCATAAGGGACAGTAACTACGAGCAGTACTTC; CDR3: CASSFPIRDSNYEQYF
D: TRBD1; V: TRBV11-2; size: NA; J: TRBJ1-3; DNA: TGTTCCAGCAGCTTGACAGGGGACTCTGGAAACACCACATATTTT; CDR3: CSSSLTGDSGNTTYF
D: TRBD2; V: TRBV12-3/TRBV12-4; size: NA; J: TRBJ2-3; DNA: TGTGCCAGCAATCGTCTAGCGGGGGGCACAGATACGCAGTATTTT; CDR3: CASNRLAGGTDTQYF
D: TRBD2; V: TRBV11-2; size: NA; J: TRBJ2-5; DNA: TGCGCCAGCAGCTTAGTGACTAGCGGGAAGGAGATCCAGTACTTC; CDR3: CASSLVTSGKEIQYF
D: TRBD1; V: TRBV6-1; size: NA; J: TRBJ2-7; DNA: TGTGCCAGCCGGCCGGGACAGCTACCTTCCGAGCAGTACTTC; CDR3: CASRPGQLPSEQYF
D: NA; V: TRBV10-3; size: few; J: TRBJ1-1; DNA: TGTGCCATCAGGGGGACGGCTGACACTGAAGCTTTCTTT; CDR3: CAIRGTADTEAFF
D: NA; V: TRBV11-2; size: NA; J: TRBJ2-1; DNA: TGTGCCACCAGCGCGGCGGGAAATCGCAATGAGCATTTCTTC; CDR3: CATSAAGNRNEHFF
D: NA; V: TRBV29-1; size: NA; J: TRBJ2-1; DNA: TGCAGCGGAGATAGCAGGAGGGCCCTTAATGAGCAGTTCTTC; CDR3: CSGDSRRALNEQFF
D: NA; V: TRBV6-5; size: NA; J: TRBJ1-4; DNA: TGTGCCAGCAGCGGAAACAGGGTTGCAACTAATGAAAAACTGTTTTTT; CDR3: CASSGNRVATNEKLFF
D: TRBD2; V: TRBV4-2; size: NA; J: TRBJ2-7; DNA: TGTGCCAGCAGCCAAGGGCTAGCGGGAGGGCCAAGGTCTCCTCCTAGCGAGCAGTACTTC; CDR3: CASSQGLAGGPRSPPSEQYF
D: NA; V: TRBV5-5; size: few; J: TRBJ1-4; DNA: TGTGCCAGCAGCACGGACCTAGGGGAAAAACTGTTTTTT; CDR3: CASSTDLGEKLFF
D: NA; V: TRBV5-5; size: NA; J: TRBJ2-1; DNA: TGTGCCAGCAGCCACCGGGACGGTATTACCAATGAGCAGTTCTTC; CDR3: CASSHRDGITNEQFF
D: NA; V: TRBV11-2; size: NA; J: TRBJ2-7; DNA: TGTGCCAGCAGCTCTTGGAGGAGCTACGAGCAGAACTTC; CDR3: CASSSWRSYEQNF